The following is a TCR beta chain sequence with its context. What it binds is unknown. This entry belongs to a study of a mutant IDH1 vaccine in newly diagnosed glioma. Study at large: Eight vaccinations reached patients in weeks 1, 3, 5, 7, 11, 15, 19 and 23. Former treatment meant radiotherapy, temozolomide, or both; the majority had gotten both. Study results and limitations: A vaccine-induced immune response developed in roughly 95% of the patients.

Germline V gene data show CDR1 as SNHLY and CDR2 as FYNNEI. The CDR3 runs 16 residues. The V segment lost 4 bases and the J segment 5 bases; nucleotides outside the gene matches: 10. Generated by immunoSEQ multiplex PCR, the TCRdb table keeps only in-frame clones and is missing some. The table shows 30,000 to 40,000 clones, with more than 55% occurring only once. The time point is: week 5, during vaccination. Alongside topical imiquimod, each dose of vaccine comprised 300 ug of mutant IDH1 20-mer peptide. Donors had new WHO grade 3 or 4 IDH1-mutant, ATRX-lost astrocytomas. Sequenced material: PBMCs, taken from a glioma patient whose treatment included an IDH1 peptide vaccine. The chain uses TRBV2 and TRBJ2-5, with TRBD2 matching 10 bases. The clonotype comes from a young woman with glioma. The CDR3 nucleotides are TGTGCCAGCAGTGGTTTAATAGCGGGAGGAGGGGAGACCCAGTACTTC. It specifies CASSGLIAGGGETQYF.